This T cell receptor (beta chain) is from a study of blood T cell repertoires in COVID-19. Germline CDR1 and CDR2: SGHTS and YDEGEE. The V end lost 4 bases, the J end lost 0 bases, and 11 bases lay between the germline ends. CDR3 length: 15 amino acids. Here immunoSEQ multiplex PCR was the method, and the copy in TCRdb shows in-frame clones only, minus some. The table lists under 150,000 clones, approximately 88% of them singletons. This clonotype originated in a woman older than 75 with acute or convalescent COVID-19. The sample was peripheral blood. This chain joins TRBV5-8 and TRBJ1-5; D ambiguous. CDR3 nucleotide sequence: TGTGCCAGCAGCGAGTATGCGAATAGCAATCAGCCCCAGCATTTT. Amino acids: CASSEYANSNQPQHF.